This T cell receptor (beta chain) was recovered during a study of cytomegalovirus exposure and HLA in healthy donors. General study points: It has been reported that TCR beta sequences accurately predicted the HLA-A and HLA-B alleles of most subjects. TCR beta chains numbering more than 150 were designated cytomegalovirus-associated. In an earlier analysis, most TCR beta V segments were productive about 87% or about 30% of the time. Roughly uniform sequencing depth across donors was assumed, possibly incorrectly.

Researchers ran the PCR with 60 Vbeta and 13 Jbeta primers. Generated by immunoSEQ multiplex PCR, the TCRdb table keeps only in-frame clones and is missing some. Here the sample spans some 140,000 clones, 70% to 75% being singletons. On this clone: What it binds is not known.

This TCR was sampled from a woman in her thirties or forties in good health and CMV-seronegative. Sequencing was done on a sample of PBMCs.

The CDR3 loop reads CATSRGQTHSPLHF. For the CDR3, the DNA is TGTGCCACCAGCAGGGGACAGACCCATTCACCCCTCCACTTT. The chain couples TRBV15 to TRBJ1-6, with 7 bases identical to TRBD1. The CDR3 loop spans 14 amino acids. Germline trimming cut 3 bases from V and 8 bases from J; bases unmatched to any gene: 4. CDR1 LNHNV and CDR2 YYDKDF come from the germline V gene (reference sequence).